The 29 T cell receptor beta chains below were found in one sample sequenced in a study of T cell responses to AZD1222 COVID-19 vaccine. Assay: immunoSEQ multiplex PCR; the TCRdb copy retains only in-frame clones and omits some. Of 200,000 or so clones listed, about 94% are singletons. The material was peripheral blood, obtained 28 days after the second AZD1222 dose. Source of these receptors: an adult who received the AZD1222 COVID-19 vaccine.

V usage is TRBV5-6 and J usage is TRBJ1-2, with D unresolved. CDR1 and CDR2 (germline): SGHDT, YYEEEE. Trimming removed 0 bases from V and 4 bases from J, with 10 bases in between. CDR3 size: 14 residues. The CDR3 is CASSLVQSFYGYTF. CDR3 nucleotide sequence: TGTGCCAGCAGCTTGGTACAGAGCTTCTATGGCTACACCTTC.

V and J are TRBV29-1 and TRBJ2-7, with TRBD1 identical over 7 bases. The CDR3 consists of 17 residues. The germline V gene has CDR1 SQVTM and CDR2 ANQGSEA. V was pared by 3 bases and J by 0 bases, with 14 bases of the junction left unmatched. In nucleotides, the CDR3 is TGCAGCGTTGAGGCCAGGGGACAGATCGGGCGCTCCTACGAGCAGTACTTC. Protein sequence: CSVEARGQIGRSYEQYF.

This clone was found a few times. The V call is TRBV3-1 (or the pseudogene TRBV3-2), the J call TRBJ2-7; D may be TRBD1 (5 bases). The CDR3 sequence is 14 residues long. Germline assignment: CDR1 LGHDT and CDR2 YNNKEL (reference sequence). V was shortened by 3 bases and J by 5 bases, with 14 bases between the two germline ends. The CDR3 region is CASSQGQGTHEQYF. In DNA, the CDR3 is TGTGCCAGCAGCCAGGGGCAGGGTACCCACGAGCAGTACTTC.

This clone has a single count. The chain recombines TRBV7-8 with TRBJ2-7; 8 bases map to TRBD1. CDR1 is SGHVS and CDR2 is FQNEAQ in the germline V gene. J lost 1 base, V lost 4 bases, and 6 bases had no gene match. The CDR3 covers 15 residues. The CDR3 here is CASSSPGQASYEQYF. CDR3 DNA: TGTGCCAGCAGCTCCCCGGGACAGGCGTCCTACGAGCAGTACTTC.

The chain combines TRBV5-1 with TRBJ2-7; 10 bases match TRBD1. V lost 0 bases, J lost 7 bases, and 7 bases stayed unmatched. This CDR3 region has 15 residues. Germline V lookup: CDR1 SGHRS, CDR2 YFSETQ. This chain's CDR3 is CASSLVGTGVEEQYF. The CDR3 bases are TGCGCCAGCAGCTTGGTAGGGACAGGGGTGGAAGAGCAGTACTTC.

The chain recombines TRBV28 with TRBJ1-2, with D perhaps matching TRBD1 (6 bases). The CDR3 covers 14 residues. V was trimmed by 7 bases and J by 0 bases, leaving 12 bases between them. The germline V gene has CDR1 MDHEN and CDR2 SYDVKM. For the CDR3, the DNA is TGTGCCAGCATTAAGGGGGGGTCTAACTATGGCTACACCTTC. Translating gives CASIKGGSNYGYTF.

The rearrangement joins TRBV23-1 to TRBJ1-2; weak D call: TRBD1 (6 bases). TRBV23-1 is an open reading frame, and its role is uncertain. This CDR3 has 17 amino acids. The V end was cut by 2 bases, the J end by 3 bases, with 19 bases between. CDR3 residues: CASSQALTRGPHYGYTF. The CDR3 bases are TGCGCCAGCAGTCAAGCTCTGACCCGGGGGCCTCACTATGGCTACACCTTC.

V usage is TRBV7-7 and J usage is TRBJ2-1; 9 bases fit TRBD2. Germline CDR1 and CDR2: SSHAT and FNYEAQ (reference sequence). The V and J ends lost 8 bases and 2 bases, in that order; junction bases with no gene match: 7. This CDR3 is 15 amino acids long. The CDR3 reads CASSLLAGAYNEQFF. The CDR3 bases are TGTGCCAGCTCTCTATTAGCGGGGGCCTACAATGAGCAGTTCTTC.

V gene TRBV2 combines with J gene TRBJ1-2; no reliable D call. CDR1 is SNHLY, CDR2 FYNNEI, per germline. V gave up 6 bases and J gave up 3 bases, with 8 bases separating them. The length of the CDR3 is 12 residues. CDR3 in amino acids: CASSHRDYGYTF. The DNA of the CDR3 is TGTGCCAGCAGCCACCGGGACTATGGCTACACCTTC.

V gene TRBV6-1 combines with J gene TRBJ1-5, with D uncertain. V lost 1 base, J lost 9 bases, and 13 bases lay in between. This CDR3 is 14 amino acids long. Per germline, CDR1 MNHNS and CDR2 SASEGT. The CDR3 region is CASSEEMGPAPQHF. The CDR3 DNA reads TGTGCCAGCAGTGAAGAAATGGGTCCGGCGCCCCAGCATTTT.

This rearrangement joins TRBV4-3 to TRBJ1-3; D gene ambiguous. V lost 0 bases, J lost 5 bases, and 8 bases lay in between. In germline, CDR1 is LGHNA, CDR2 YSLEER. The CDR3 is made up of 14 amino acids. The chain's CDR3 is CASSQEGFRNTIYF. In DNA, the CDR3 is TGCGCCAGCAGCCAAGAAGGCTTCAGAAACACCATATATTTT.

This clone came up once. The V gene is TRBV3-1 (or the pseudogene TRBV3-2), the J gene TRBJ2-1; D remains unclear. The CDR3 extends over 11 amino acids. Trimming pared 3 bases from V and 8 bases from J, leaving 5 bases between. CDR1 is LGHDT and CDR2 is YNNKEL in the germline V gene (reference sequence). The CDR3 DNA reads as TGTGCCAGCAGCCAGGAATATGAGCAGTTCTTC. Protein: CASSQEYEQFF.

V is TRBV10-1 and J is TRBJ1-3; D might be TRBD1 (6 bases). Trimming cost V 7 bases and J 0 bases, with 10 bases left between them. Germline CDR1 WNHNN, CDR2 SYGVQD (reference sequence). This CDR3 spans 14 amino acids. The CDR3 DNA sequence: TGCGCCAGCAATGTGGACAGCTCTGGAAACACCATATATTTT. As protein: CASNVDSSGNTIYF.

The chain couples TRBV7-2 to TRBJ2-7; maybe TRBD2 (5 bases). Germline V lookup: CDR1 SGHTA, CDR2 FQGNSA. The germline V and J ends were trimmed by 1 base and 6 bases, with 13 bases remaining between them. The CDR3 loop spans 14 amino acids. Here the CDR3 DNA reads TGTGCCAGCAGCTTAGGTAGCGCTAGCACCGAGCAGTACTTC. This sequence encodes CASSLGSASTEQYF. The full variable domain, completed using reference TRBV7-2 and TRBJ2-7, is GAGVSQSPSNKVTEKGKDVELRCDPISGHTALYWYRQSLGQGLEFLIYFQGNSAPDKSGLPSDRFSAERTGGSVSTLTIQRTQQEDSAVYLCASSLGSASTEQYFGPGTRLTVT.

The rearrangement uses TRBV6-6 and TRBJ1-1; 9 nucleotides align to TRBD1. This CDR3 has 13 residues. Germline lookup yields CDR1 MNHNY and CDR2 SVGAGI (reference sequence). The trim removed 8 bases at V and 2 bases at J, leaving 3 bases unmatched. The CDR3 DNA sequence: TGTGCCAGCGGGACAGGGAGTAACACTGAAGCTTTCTTT. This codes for CASGTGSNTEAFF.

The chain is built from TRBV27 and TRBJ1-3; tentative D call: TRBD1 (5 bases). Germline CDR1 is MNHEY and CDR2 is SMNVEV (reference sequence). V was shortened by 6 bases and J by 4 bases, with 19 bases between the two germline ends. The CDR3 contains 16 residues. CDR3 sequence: CASRQLRGSGGNTIYF. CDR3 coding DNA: TGTGCCAGCAGGCAGTTAAGGGGTTCGGGCGGAAACACCATATATTTT.

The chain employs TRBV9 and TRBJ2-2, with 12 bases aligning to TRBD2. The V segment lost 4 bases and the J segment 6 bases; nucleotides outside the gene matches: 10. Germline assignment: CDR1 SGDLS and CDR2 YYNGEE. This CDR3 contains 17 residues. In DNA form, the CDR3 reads TGTGCCAGCAGCTTCCGGACTAGCGGGGCGCCCCCCGGGGAGCTGTTTTTT. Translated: CASSFRTSGAPPGELFF.

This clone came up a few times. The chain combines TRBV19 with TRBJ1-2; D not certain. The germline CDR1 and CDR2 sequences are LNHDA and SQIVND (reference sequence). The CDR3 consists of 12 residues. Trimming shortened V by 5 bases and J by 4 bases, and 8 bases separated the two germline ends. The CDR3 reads CASSEQSYGYTF. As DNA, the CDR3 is TGTGCCAGTAGTGAACAGAGCTATGGCTACACCTTC. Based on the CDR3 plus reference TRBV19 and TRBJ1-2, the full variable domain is DGGITQSPKYLFRKEGQNVTLSCEQNLNHDAMYWYRQDPGQGLRLIYYSQIVNDFQKGDIAEGYSVSREKKESFPLTVTSAQKNPTAFYLCASSEQSYGYTFGSGTRLTVV.

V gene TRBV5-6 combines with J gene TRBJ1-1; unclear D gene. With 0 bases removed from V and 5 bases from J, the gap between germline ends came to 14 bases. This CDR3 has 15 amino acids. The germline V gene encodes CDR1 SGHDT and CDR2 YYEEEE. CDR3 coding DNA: TGTGCCAGCAGCTTGGAACCGGGCCTTAGGACTGAAGCTTTCTTT. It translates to CASSLEPGLRTEAFF.

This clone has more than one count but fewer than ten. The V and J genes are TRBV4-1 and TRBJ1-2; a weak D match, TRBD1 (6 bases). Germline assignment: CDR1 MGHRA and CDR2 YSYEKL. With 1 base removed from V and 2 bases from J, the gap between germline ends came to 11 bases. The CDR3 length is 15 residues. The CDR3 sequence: CASSQAGQRNYGYTF. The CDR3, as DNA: TGCGCCAGCAGCCAAGCGGGACAAAGAAACTATGGCTACACCTTC.

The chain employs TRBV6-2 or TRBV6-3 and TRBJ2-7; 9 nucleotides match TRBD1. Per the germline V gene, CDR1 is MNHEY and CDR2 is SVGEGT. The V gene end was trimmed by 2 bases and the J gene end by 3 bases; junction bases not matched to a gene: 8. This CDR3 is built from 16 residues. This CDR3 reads CASSYGGTGLIYEQYF. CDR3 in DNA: TGTGCCAGCAGTTACGGTGGGACAGGGTTGATCTACGAGCAGTACTTC.

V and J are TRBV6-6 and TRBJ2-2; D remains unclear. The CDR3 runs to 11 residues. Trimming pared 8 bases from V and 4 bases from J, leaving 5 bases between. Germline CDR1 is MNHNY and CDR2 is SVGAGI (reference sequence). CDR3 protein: CASELTGELFF. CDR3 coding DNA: TGTGCCAGCGAGCTCACCGGGGAGCTGTTTTTT.

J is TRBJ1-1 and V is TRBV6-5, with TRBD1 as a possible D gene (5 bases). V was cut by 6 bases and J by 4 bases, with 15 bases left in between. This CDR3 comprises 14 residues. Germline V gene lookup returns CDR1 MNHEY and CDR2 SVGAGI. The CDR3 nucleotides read TGTGCCAGCAGACCTCCGGGGAGGGGCACTGAAGCTTTCTTT. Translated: CASRPPGRGTEAFF.

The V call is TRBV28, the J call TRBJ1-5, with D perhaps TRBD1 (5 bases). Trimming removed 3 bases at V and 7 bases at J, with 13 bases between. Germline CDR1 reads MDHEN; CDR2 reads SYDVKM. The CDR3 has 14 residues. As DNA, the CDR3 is TGTGCCAGCAGTTTGGACGGGGGGAGACAGCCCCAGCATTTT. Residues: CASSLDGGRQPQHF.

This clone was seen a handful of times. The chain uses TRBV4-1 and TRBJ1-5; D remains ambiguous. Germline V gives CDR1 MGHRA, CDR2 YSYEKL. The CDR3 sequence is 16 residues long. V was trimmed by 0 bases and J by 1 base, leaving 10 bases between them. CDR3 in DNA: TGCGCCAGCAGCCAAGATGCTCCCCAAAGCAATCAGCCCCAGCATTTT. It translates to CASSQDAPQSNQPQHF.

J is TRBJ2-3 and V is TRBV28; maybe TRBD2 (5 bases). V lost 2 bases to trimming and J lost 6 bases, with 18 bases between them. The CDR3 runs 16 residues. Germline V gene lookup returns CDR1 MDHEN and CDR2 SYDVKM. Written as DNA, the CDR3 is TGTGCCAGCAGTTTACGCGCGGGTCCCCTGGCTGATACGCAGTATTTT. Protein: CASSLRAGPLADTQYF.

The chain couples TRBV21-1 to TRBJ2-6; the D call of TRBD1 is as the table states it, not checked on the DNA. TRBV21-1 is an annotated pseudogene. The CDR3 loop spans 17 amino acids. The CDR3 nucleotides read TGTGCCAGCTCACGGGCGAACACAGGGACTGGGGCCAACGTCCTGACTTTC. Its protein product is CASSRANTGTGANVLTF.

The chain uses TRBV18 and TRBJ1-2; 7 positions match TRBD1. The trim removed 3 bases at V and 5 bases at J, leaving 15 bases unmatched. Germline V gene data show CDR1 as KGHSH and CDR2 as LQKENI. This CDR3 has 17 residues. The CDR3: CASSPAGGTVLGYGYTF. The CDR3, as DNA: TGTGCCAGCTCACCTGCAGGGGGAACGGTCCTTGGTTATGGCTACACCTTC. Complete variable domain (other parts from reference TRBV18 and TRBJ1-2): NAGVMQNPRHLVRRRGQEARLRCSPMKGHSHVYWYRQLPEEGLKFMVYLQKENIIDESGMPKERFSAEFPKEGPSILRIQQVVRGDSAAYFCASSPAGGTVLGYGYTFGSGTRLTVV.

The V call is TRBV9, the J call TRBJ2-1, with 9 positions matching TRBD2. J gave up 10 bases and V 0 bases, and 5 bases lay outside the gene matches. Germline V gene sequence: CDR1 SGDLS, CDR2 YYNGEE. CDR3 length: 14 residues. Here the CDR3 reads CASSVAGTSSEQFF. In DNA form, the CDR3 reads TGTGCCAGCAGCGTAGCCGGGACTAGCAGCGAGCAGTTCTTC.